This T cell receptor (beta chain) emerged from a study of cytotoxic CD8 clonotypes in ibrutinib-treated CLL (dated by TCRdb to the early 2020s). In terms of the full investigation: The cohort was composed of about 10 relapsed/refractory and around 15 treatment-naive patients; IGHV unmutated status was identified in approximately 18 patients. Responses were partial in approximately 24 patients and complete in 2; after median approximately 67 months follow-up, around 15 stayed in remission and around 12 progressed. Response samples were taken after a median of roughly eleven months on treatment, ranging from about 6 to 40 months. On average, each sample had about 250,000 productive templates and 94,082 productive rearrangements. Longitudinal samples were obtainable from 26 of the 86 participants in the trial. Cryopreserved peripheral blood mononuclear cells were collected at three points: before therapy, at response, and at either sustained remission or disease progression. Every sample from remission and from progressive disease was obtained while the patients were still on ibrutinib. What the work shows at the level of the full study, not this receptor alone: Lymph node repertoires were not examined, and the timing of sampling was not matched between patients in sustained remission and those whose disease progressed. Clonality rose at ibrutinib response, remained stable during sustained remission, and dropped back toward baseline at progression. Baseline clonality was found to be higher than that of age-matched healthy donors and was strongly correlated with circulating CD8+ T-cell counts. Public clonotypes were rare and either shrank or stayed stable during treatment, and the rise in clonality at ibrutinib response reflected expansion of private clonotypes.

Each clonotype received, on average, about 9.7x coverage in deep resolution sequencing performed on a MiSeq, where the target depth lay between 1 in 1 million and 1 in 200,000 T cells. TCR beta libraries were generated with the immunoSEQ hsTCRB Kit. The authors' analysis ran thus. Data were analyzed with ImmunoSEQ Data Assistant and ImmunoSEQ Analyzer, with V, D and J genes assigned per IMGT definitions. Clonality, which ranges from 0 to 1, was calculated by subtracting the normalized Shannon entropy of productive rearrangement frequencies from one. Only overrepresented clonotypes making up at least 0.05% of each patient's repertoire were included in the public clonotype analysis. About a dozen age-matched healthy donor repertoires from immuneACCESS served as clonality controls. TCRdb retrieved this table from immuneACCESS and kept in-frame rearrangements only. Not all clones are present; in checked studies, unresolved V genes account for under half, and no reason is known for the remainder. D and trimming come from the DNA, and the V and J calls and clone size come from that table. The sample table lists 200,000 or so clones, nearly 80% of them with a count of one. The ten largest clones add up to roughly an eighth of the sample.

In regard to this clone: Its antigen remains undetermined. Per-base qualities were not stored, and no clone one base away is much larger.

In light of the paper, this sample's time point label describes: about a year on ibrutinib. For TCR beta library preparation, approximately 2 micrograms of genomic DNA were extracted from the cryopreserved PBMCs. Longitudinal blood samples from CLL patients on ibrutinib monotherapy were analyzed using high-throughput TCR beta sequencing. Patients were enrolled in a phase 2 open-label single-center ibrutinib monotherapy trial. The germline ends are 14 bases apart after V is trimmed by 4 bases and J by 2 bases. Reading the germline V gene gives CDR1 SGHAT and CDR2 FQNNGV. The cysteine opens and the phenylalanine closes a CDR3 of 15 amino acids. CDR3 DNA is the only sequence kept; it has 45 bases, read in frame from the first base.

This chain joins TRBV11-2 to TRBJ1-2; TRBD1 is a possible D gene, resting on 6 matching bases. Source: PBMCs, taken after 12 months of ibrutinib treatment. The receptor comes from a human donor with chronic lymphocytic leukemia. The DNA reads as follows: TGTGCCAGCAGCTCGAGGGGGGCCGAGAACTATGGCTACACCTTC. It encodes CASSSRGAENYGYTF.